Listed here are 27 T cell receptor beta chains from one sample, sequenced in a study of blood T cell repertoires in COVID-19. Assay used: immunoSEQ multiplex PCR; TCRdb lists only in-frame clones, some missing. The table lists roughly 260,000 clones, roughly 87% of them singletons, with around 6% in the top ten. Material: PBMCs or T cells enriched from blood (not recorded which). Receptors originate from a woman in her 30s with acute COVID-19.

The genes are TRBV15 and TRBJ1-1; 9 bases align to TRBD1. CDR3 length: 15 residues. Unmatched junction bases numbered 5, after V lost 5 bases and J lost 1 base. In germline, CDR1 is LNHNV, CDR2 YYDKDF (reference sequence). The CDR3, as DNA: TGTGCCACCAGCGGGGGGACAGGGAGGAACACTGAAGCTTTCTTT. As protein: CATSGGTGRNTEAFF. Based on the CDR3 plus reference TRBV15 and TRBJ1-1, the full variable domain is DAMVIQNPRYQVTQFGKPVTLSCSQTLNHNVMYWYQQKSSQAPKLLFHYYDKDFNNEADTPDNFQSRRPNTSFCFLDIRSPGLGDTAMYLCATSGGTGRNTEAFFGQGTRLTVV.

This clone was seen once. J is TRBJ1-5 and V is TRBV7-9, with D perhaps matching TRBD1 (5 bases). Germline CDR1 and CDR2: SEHNR and FQNEAQ (reference sequence). This CDR3 comprises 15 residues. The V gene lost 3 bases and the J gene lost 0 bases, with 9 bases spanning the gap. CDR3 protein: CASSLGGDSNQPQHF. The CDR3 DNA follows: TGTGCCAGCAGCTTGGGAGGGGATAGCAATCAGCCCCAGCATTTT. Filled out from reference TRBV7-9 and TRBJ1-5, the complete variable domain reads DTGVSQNPRHKITKRGQNVTFRCDPISEHNRLYWYRQTLGQGPEFLTYFQNEAQLEKSRLLSDRFSAERPKGSFSTLEIQRTEQGDSAMYLCASSLGGDSNQPQHFGDGTRLSIL.

CDR3 nucleotides: TGCGCCAGCAGCCAAGAGACTGGCAAAGAGACCCAGTACTTC. It codes for CASSQETGKETQYF. This chain joins TRBV4-3 and TRBJ2-5; the D is unclear. V shed 0 bases and J shed 3 bases, with 8 bases lying between them. The length of the CDR3 is 14 residues. Germline loops: CDR1 LGHNA, CDR2 YSLEER.

The V and J genes are TRBV10-3 and TRBJ1-1; tentatively, D is TRBD1 (6 bases). The V end was cut by 1 base, the J end by 1 base, with 10 bases between. Germline V gene sequence: CDR1 ENHRY, CDR2 SYGVKD. This CDR3 comprises 15 residues. CDR3 coding DNA: TGTGCCATCAGTGAGTATGGACAGAGGAACACTGAAGCTTTCTTT. Its protein product is CAISEYGQRNTEAFF.

The rearrangement uses TRBV2 and TRBJ2-1, with 9 bases matching TRBD2. The CDR3 has 17 residues. Germline lookup yields CDR1 SNHLY and CDR2 FYNNEI. V lost 6 bases, J lost 5 bases, and 14 bases stayed unmatched. The CDR3 DNA reads TGTGCCAGCAGCGTTAGCGGGAGTTACTTCGGAAACAATGAGCAGTTCTTC. Protein product: CASSVSGSYFGNNEQFF.

The chain's CDR3 is CASSQKGPMNEQYF. CDR3 bases: TGTGCCAGCAGCCAAAAGGGGCCGATGAACGAGCAGTACTTC. The rearrangement joins TRBV3-1 (or the pseudogene TRBV3-2) to TRBJ2-7, with a weak D call TRBD1 (5 bases). With 2 bases removed from V and 5 bases from J, the gap between germline ends came to 13 bases. The CDR3 length is 14 residues. The germline V gene has CDR1 LGHDT and CDR2 YNNKEL (reference sequence).

The count of this clone is one. The chain links TRBV28 to TRBJ1-2; no clear D gene. There are 13 residues in the CDR3. The V end was cut by 8 bases, the J end by 3 bases, with 13 bases between. In germline, CDR1 is MDHEN, CDR2 SYDVKM. CDR3 loop: CASAWAGDYGYTF. CDR3 DNA sequence: TGTGCCAGCGCTTGGGCCGGGGACTATGGCTACACCTTC.

J is TRBJ1-5 and V is TRBV3-1 (or the pseudogene TRBV3-2), with D possibly TRBD1 on 5 matching bases. Trimming removed 4 bases from V and 2 bases from J, with 24 bases in between. Germline values: CDR1 LGHDT, CDR2 YNNKEL (reference sequence). The CDR3 covers 19 residues. CDR3 in amino acids: CASSRKAPGPGSGNQPQHF. In DNA, the CDR3 is TGTGCCAGCAGCCGCAAGGCACCAGGGCCCGGATCTGGCAATCAGCCCCAGCATTTT.

The V call is TRBV7-9, the J call TRBJ1-3; no clear D. The CDR3 is 15 amino acids. Germline loops: CDR1 SEHNR, CDR2 FQNEAQ (reference sequence). The V end lost 2 bases, the J end lost 0 bases, and 8 bases lay between the germline ends. Here the CDR3 DNA reads TGTGCCAGCAGCTTATCGTCCGTCTCTGGAAACACCATATATTTT. It yields the protein CASSLSSVSGNTIYF. Together with reference TRBV7-9 and TRBJ1-3, the CDR3 gives the full variable domain: DTGVSQNPRHKITKRGQNVTFRCDPISEHNRLYWYRQTLGQGPEFLTYFQNEAQLEKSRLLSDRFSAERPKGSFSTLEIQRTEQGDSAMYLCASSLSSVSGNTIYFGEGSWLTVV.

This sequence joins TRBV2 and TRBJ2-1; TRBD1 might be the D (5 bases). CDR1 is SNHLY and CDR2 is FYNNEI in the germline V gene. CDR3 size: 13 residues. Trimming left V 7 bases short and J 5 bases short, with 12 bases between. The CDR3 region has the DNA TGTGCCAGCATAGGAGACAGCGACAATGAGCAGTTCTTC. Residues: CASIGDSDNEQFF.

The CDR3 sequence is CASKRASSYEQYF. CDR3 bases: TGTGCCTCCAAGCGGGCTAGCTCCTACGAGCAGTACTTC. The V gene is TRBV2, the J gene TRBJ2-7; possibly TRBD2 for D (6 bases). This CDR3 comprises 13 residues. Per the germline V gene, CDR1 is SNHLY and CDR2 is FYNNEI. V was trimmed by 11 bases and J by 0 bases, leaving 14 bases between them.

V is TRBV18 and J is TRBJ2-7; D unclear. V was clipped by 0 bases and J by 0 bases, with 15 bases between them. Germline V gene lookup returns CDR1 KGHSH and CDR2 LQKENI. The CDR3 has 17 amino acids. CDR3 nucleotide sequence: TGTGCCAGCTCACCACCGGCTTATGGCGGTAGCTCCTACGAGCAGTACTTC. Translating it yields CASSPPAYGGSSYEQYF.

The CDR3 reads CASSKGRGTGLSHEQFF. DNA for the CDR3: TGTGCCAGCAGCAAAGGACGAGGGACAGGGCTTTCCCATGAGCAGTTCTTC. The J gene is TRBJ2-1, the V gene TRBV21-1; TRBD1 is taken as the D call from the table, unchecked against the DNA. TRBV21-1 is annotated as a pseudogene. The CDR3 runs 17 residues.

The V call is TRBV3-1 (or the pseudogene TRBV3-2), the J call TRBJ2-1; 11 bases agree with TRBD2. The junction had 9 bases not matched to a gene; V was cut back by 6 bases and J by 5 bases. CDR1 is LGHDT and CDR2 is YNNKEL in the germline V gene (reference sequence). This CDR3 spans 16 amino acids. CDR3 bases: TGTGCCAGCAGTCCTAACCTAGCGGGAGGAAACAATGAGCAGTTCTTC. Protein sequence: CASSPNLAGGNNEQFF.

This chain joins TRBV6-5 and TRBJ2-5; no definite D call. The CDR3 runs 14 residues. V dropped 5 bases and J dropped 2 bases, with 12 bases sitting between them. Germline V gives CDR1 MNHEY, CDR2 SVGAGI. CDR3 coding DNA: TGTGCCAGCAGTCCCCGAAGAACACAAGAGACCCAGTACTTC. Amino acids: CASSPRRTQETQYF.

The J gene is TRBJ2-1, the V gene TRBV4-1, with a tentative D call TRBD1 (6 bases). Germline loops: CDR1 MGHRA, CDR2 YSYEKL. The V and J ends lost 2 bases and 0 bases respectively, with 14 bases between them. CDR3 length: 17 residues. The CDR3 bases are TGCGCCAGCAGCCAACACCGGGACACCTACTCCTACAATGAGCAGTTCTTC. It specifies CASSQHRDTYSYNEQFF.

The chain couples TRBV7-2 to TRBJ2-1; 9 bases agree with TRBD2. The CDR3 contains 14 residues. V trimming: 4 bases; J trimming: 4 bases; junction bases outside the gene matches: 2. Germline CDR1 reads SGHTA; CDR2 reads FQGNSA. The CDR3 here is CASSWRGGYNEQFF. The CDR3 DNA is TGTGCCAGCAGCTGGCGGGGGGGATACAATGAGCAGTTCTTC.

The chain is built from TRBV12-3 or TRBV12-4 and TRBJ1-2, with D perhaps TRBD1 (5 bases). This CDR3 has 11 amino acids. The germline V and J ends were trimmed by 8 bases and 5 bases, with 9 bases remaining between them. The CDR3 region has the DNA TGTGCCAGCCGACGGGGGTATGGCTACACCTTC. This translates into CASRRGYGYTF.

This clone was seen only a few times. The gene calls are TRBV7-9 and TRBJ2-7; D possibly corresponds to TRBD2 (6 bases). There are 13 residues in the CDR3. V was cut by 5 bases and J by 6 bases, with 14 bases left in between. Germline lookup yields CDR1 SEHNR and CDR2 FQNEAQ (reference sequence). The CDR3 DNA sequence: TGTGCCAGCAGCCAGACCGGGGGTTCCGAGCAGTACTTC. Encoded protein: CASSQTGGSEQYF.

The V call is TRBV5-1, the J call TRBJ1-4; D gene ambiguous. The germline gives CDR1 SGHRS, CDR2 YFSETQ. Deletions cut 3 bases from V and 3 bases from J, with 9 bases between. The CDR3 runs to 14 residues. The CDR3 DNA sequence: TGCGCCAGCAGCTCGGGGATAGCTAATGAAAAACTGTTTTTT. Translating it yields CASSSGIANEKLFF.

The gene calls are TRBV3-1 (or the pseudogene TRBV3-2) and TRBJ2-5; 9 nucleotides match TRBD1. This CDR3 region has 15 residues. Per the germline V gene, CDR1 is LGHDT and CDR2 is YNNKEL (reference sequence). The ends lost 3 bases at V and 7 bases at J; junction bases unmatched: 9. Here the CDR3 DNA reads TGTGCCAGCAGCCACAGAGACAGGGGGGTGACGACCCAGTACTTC. This sequence encodes CASSHRDRGVTTQYF.

This clone was counted many times. This chain connects TRBV7-8 to TRBJ2-1; D may be TRBD1 (6 bases). CDR3 length equals 16 residues. Germline loops: CDR1 SGHVS, CDR2 FQNEAQ. The ends were cut back, 5 bases at V and 5 bases at J, with 19 bases in the middle. CDR3 in amino acids: CASSHRETGFNNEQFF. For the CDR3, the DNA is TGTGCCAGCAGCCACCGTGAAACAGGGTTCAACAATGAGCAGTTCTTC.

This clone has only one observation. The J gene is TRBJ1-1, the V gene TRBV19; D call uncertain. Germline V gene data show CDR1 as LNHDA and CDR2 as SQIVND (reference sequence). The CDR3 extends over 14 amino acids. Between the trimmed V and J ends, which lost 2 bases and 2 bases, there was a span of 9 bases. CDR3 DNA: TGTGCCAGTAGTATATTCTCTTTTAACACTGAAGCTTTCTTT. Protein sequence: CASSIFSFNTEAFF.

A few counts support this clone. This chain joins TRBV10-3 and TRBJ2-4; 10 bases fit TRBD1. V dropped 6 bases and J dropped 5; count of bases not matched to a gene: 4. The CDR3 spans 14 residues. The V gene's germline CDR1 is ENHRY and CDR2 SYGVKD. The CDR3 DNA reads TGTGCCATCAGGGAGACAGGGGGCGAAAACATTCAGTACTTC. This encodes CAIRETGGENIQYF.

V and J are TRBV18 and TRBJ1-5; D unresolved. This CDR3 is 14 amino acids long. CDR1 KGHSH and CDR2 LQKENI come from the germline V gene. V lost 2 bases to trimming and J lost 5 bases, with 10 bases between them. CDR3 in amino acids: CASSPTRNDQPQHF. The DNA of the CDR3 is TGTGCCAGCTCACCAACCAGAAATGATCAGCCCCAGCATTTT.

The J gene is TRBJ1-5, the V gene TRBV4-1, with a weak D call TRBD1 (5 bases). Germline-derived CDR1 and CDR2 are MGHRA and YSYEKL. The CDR3 is 15 amino acids. V gave up 1 base and J gave up 6 bases, with 13 bases separating them. CDR3 DNA: TGCGCCAGCAGCCAAGTGGGGGGTTTGAGTCAGCCCCAGCATTTT. Translation: CASSQVGGLSQPQHF.

The chain has TRBV5-1 and TRBJ1-1; the D gene is possibly TRBD1 (6 bases). The V gene lost 4 bases and the J gene lost 1 base, with 8 bases spanning the gap. This CDR3 spans 13 amino acids. Germline CDR1 reads SGHRS; CDR2 reads YFSETQ. In nucleotides, the CDR3 is TGCGCCAGCAGCGAACAGGGGAACACTGAAGCTTTCTTT. This translates into CASSEQGNTEAFF.